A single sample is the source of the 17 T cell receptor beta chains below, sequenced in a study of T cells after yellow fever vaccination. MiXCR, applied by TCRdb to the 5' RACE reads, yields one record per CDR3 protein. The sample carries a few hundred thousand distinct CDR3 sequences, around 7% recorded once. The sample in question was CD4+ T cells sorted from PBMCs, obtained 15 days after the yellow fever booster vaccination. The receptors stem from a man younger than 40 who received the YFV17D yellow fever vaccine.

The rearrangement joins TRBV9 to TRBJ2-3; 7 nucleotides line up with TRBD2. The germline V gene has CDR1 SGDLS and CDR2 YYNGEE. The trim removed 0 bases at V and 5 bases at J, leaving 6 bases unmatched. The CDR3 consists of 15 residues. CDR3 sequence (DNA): TGTGCCAGCAGCGTAGGGGGCGGGAGCGGAGATACGCAGTATTTT. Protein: CASSVGGGSGDTQYF.

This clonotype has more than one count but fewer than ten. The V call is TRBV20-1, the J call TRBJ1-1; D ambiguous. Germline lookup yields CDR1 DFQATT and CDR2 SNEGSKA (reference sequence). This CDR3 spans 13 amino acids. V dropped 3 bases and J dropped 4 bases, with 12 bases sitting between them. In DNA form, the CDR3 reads TGCAGTGCTAGGCTCCACACCAGCACTGAAGCTTTCTTT. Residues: CSARLHTSTEAFF.

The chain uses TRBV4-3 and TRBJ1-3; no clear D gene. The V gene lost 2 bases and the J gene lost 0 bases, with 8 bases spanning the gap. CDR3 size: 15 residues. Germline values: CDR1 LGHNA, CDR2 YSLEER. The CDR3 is CASSQFLDSGNTIYF. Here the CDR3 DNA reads TGCGCCAGCAGCCAATTTTTGGACTCTGGAAACACCATATATTTT.

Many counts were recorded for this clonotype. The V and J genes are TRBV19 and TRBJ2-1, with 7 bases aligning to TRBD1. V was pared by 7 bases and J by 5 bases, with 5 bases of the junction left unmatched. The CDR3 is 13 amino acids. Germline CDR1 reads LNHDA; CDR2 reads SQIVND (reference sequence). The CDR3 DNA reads TGTGCCAGTATCGACAGGGTGGACAATGAGCAGTTCTTC. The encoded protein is CASIDRVDNEQFF.

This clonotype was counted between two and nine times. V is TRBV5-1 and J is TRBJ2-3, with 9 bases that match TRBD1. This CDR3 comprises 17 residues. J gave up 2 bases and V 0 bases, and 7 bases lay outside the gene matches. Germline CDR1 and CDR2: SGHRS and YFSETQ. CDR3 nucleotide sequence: TGCGCCAGCAGCTTGGCCCGGACAGGGGACGACACAGATACGCAGTATTTT. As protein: CASSLARTGDDTDTQYF.

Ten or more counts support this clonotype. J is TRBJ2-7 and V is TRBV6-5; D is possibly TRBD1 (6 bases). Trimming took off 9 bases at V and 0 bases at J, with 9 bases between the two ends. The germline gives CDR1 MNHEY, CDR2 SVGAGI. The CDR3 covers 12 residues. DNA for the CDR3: TGTGCCAGGGGACACCGCTCCTACGAGCAGTACTTC. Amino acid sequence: CARGHRSYEQYF.

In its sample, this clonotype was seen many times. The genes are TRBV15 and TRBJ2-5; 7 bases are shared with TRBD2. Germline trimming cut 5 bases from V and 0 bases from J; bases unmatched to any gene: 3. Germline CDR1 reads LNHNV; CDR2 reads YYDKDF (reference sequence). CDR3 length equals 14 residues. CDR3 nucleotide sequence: TGTGCCACCAGCGGCCTAGCGGACCAAGAGACCCAGTACTTC. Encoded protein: CATSGLADQETQYF.

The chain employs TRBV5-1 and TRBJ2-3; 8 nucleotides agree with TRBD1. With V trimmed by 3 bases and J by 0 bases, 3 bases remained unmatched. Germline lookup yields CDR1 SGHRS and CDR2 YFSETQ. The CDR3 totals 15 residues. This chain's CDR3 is CASSSHRGSTDTQYF. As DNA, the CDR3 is TGCGCCAGCAGCTCACACAGGGGGAGCACAGATACGCAGTATTTT.

The DNA of the CDR3 is TGTGCCAGCAGCCAGACAGGGGGGATTGAGCAGTTCTTC. It encodes CASSQTGGIEQFF. The chain recombines TRBV5-4 with TRBJ2-1; the match to TRBD1 covers 9 bases. Trimming took 4 bases from V and 9 from J; bases not matched to a gene: 5. Germline V CDR1 and CDR2: SGHNT, YYREEE (reference sequence). The CDR3 runs to 13 residues.

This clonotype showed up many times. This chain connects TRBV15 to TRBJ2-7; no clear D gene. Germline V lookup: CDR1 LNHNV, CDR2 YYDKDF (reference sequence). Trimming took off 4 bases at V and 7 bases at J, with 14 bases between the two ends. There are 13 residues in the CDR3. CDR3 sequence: CATSIGNIREQYF. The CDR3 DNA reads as TGTGCCACCAGCATCGGAAACATCCGGGAGCAGTACTTC.

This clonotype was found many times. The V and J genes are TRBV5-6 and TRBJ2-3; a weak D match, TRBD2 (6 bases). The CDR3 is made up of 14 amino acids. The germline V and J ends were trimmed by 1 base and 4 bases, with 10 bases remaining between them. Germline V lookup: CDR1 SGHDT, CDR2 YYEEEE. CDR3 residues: CASSLKGDSDTQYF. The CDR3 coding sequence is TGTGCCAGCAGCTTGAAAGGGGACTCAGATACGCAGTATTTT.

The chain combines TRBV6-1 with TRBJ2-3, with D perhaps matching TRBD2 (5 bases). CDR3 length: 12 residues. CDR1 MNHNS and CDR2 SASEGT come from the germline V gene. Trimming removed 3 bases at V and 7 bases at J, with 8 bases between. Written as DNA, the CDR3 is TGTGCCAGCAGTGAGAGGGATAATACGCAGTATTTT. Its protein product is CASSERDNTQYF.

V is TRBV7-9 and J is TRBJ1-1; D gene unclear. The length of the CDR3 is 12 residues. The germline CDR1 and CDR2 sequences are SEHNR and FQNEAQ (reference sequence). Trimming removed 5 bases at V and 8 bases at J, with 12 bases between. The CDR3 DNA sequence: TGTGCCAGCAGCGCACAGTCCTGGGAAGCTTTCTTT. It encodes CASSAQSWEAFF.

The CDR3 protein is CASSLAGLADTQYF. The CDR3 DNA follows: TGTGCCAGCAGCTTGGCAGGACTAGCGGATACGCAGTATTTT. The V gene is TRBV5-4, the J gene TRBJ2-3; 9 bases line up with TRBD2. V shed 0 bases, J shed 6 bases, and the junction held 2 bases outside the gene matches. The CDR3 runs 14 residues. Germline V lookup: CDR1 SGHNT, CDR2 YYREEE (reference sequence).

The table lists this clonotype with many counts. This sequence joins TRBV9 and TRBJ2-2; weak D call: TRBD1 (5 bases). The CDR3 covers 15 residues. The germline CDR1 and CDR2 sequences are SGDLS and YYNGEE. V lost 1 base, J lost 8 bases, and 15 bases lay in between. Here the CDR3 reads CASSVWGAKGGELFF. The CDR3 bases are TGTGCCAGCAGCGTATGGGGCGCCAAAGGAGGGGAGCTGTTTTTT.

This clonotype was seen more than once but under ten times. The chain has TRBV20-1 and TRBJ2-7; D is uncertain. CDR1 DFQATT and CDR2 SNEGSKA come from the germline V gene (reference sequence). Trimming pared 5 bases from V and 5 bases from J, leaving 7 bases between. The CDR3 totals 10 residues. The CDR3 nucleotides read TGCAGTGCTGGTTGGGACGAGCAGTACTTC. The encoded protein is CSAGWDEQYF.

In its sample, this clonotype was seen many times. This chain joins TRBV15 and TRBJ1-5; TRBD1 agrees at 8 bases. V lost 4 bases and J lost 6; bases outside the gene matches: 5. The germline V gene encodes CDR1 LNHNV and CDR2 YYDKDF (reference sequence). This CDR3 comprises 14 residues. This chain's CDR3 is CATSTDRGGQPQHF. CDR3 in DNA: TGTGCCACCAGCACCGACAGGGGCGGTCAGCCCCAGCATTTT.